This T cell receptor (beta chain) was identified in a study of blood T cell repertoires in COVID-19. Assay: immunoSEQ multiplex PCR; the TCRdb copy retains only in-frame clones and omits some. Of more than 85,000 clones in the sample, around 90% are singletons; the top ten hold more than 5%. Trimming stripped 1 base from V and 4 bases from J, with 10 bases between. CDR1 SGHDN and CDR2 FVKESK come from the germline V gene. This CDR3 is 14 amino acids long. The chain recombines TRBV14 with TRBJ1-2; D is uncertain. Sequencing was performed on peripheral blood. The receptor was derived from a woman in her fifties or sixties with COVID-19, enrolled during active disease. As DNA, the CDR3 is TGTGCCAGCAGCCAAGTGAAGGGAGGCTATGGCTACACCTTC. Amino acids: CASSQVKGGYGYTF.